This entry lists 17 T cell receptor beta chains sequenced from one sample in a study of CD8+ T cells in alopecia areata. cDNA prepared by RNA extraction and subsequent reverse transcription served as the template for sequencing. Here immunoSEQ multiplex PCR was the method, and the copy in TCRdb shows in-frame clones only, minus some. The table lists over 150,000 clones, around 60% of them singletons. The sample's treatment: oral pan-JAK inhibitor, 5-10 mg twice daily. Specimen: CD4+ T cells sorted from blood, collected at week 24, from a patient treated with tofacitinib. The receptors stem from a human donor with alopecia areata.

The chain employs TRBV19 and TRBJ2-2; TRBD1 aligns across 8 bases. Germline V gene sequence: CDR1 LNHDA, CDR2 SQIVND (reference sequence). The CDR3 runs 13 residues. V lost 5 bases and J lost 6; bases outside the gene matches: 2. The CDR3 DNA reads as TGTGCCAGTAGTCCACAGGGGGCCGGGGAGCTGTTTTTT. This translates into CASSPQGAGELFF.

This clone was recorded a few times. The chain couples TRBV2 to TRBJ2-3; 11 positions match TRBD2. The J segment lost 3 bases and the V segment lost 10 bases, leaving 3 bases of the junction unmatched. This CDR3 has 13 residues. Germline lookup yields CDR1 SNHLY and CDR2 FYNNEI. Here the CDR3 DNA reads TGTGCCAATAGCGGGGGGGAAACAGATACGCAGTATTTT. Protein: CANSGGETDTQYF.

CDR3 in amino acids: CASSRQGKDGYTF. DNA for the CDR3: TGTGCCAGCAGCCGGCAGGGGAAAGATGGCTACACCTTC. The chain recombines TRBV7-9 with TRBJ1-2, with a weak D call TRBD1 (6 bases). Germline assignment: CDR1 SEHNR and CDR2 FQNEAQ (reference sequence). The CDR3 loop spans 13 amino acids. V was clipped by 5 bases and J by 6 bases, with 13 bases between them. The variable domain in full, with the rest retrieved from reference TRBV7-9 and TRBJ1-2, is DTGVSQNPRHKITKRGQNVTFRCDPISEHNRLYWYRQTLGQGPEFLTYFQNEAQLEKSRLLSDRFSAERPKGSFSTLEIQRTEQGDSAMYLCASSRQGKDGYTFGSGTRLTVV.

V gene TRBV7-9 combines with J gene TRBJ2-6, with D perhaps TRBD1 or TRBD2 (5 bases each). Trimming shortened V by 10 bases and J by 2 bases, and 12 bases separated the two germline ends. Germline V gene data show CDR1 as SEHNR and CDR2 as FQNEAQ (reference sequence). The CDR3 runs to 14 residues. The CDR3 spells CATRSGPGANVLTF. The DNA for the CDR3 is TGTGCCACCAGGTCGGGGCCTGGGGCCAACGTCCTGACTTTC.

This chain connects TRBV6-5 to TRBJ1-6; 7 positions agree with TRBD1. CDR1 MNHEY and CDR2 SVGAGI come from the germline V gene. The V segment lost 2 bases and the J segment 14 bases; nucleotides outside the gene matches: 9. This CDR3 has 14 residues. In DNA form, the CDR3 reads TGTGCCAGCAGTTACCCACCCCAGGGGGGCACCCTCCACTTT. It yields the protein CASSYPPQGGTLHF.

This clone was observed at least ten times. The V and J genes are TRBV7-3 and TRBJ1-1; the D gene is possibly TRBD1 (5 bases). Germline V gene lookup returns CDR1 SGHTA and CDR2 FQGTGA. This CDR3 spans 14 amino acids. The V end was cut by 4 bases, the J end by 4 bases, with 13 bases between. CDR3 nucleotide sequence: TGTGCCAGCAGCTCAGACAGTTCGGCCACTGAAGCTTTCTTT. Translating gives CASSSDSSATEAFF.

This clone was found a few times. CDR3 sequence: CASSQDLSAGDTQYF. The CDR3 coding sequence is TGTGCCAGCAGCCAAGATCTCTCCGCGGGAGATACGCAGTATTTT. The chain uses TRBV4-2 and TRBJ2-3, with a tentative D call TRBD2 (5 bases). Trimming took 0 bases from V and 5 from J, leaving 12 bases between them. Germline V lookup: CDR1 LGHNA, CDR2 YNFKEQ. The CDR3 sequence is 15 residues long.

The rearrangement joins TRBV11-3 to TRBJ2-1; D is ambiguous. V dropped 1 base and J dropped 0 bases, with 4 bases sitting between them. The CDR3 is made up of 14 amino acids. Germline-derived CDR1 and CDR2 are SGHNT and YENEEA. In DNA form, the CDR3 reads TGTGCCAGCAGCTTAGGGGGCTCCTACAATGAGCAGTTCTTC. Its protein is CASSLGGSYNEQFF. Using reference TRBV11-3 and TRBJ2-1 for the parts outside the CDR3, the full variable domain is EAGVVQSPRYKIIEKKQPVAFWCNPISGHNTLYWYLQNLGQGPELLIRYENEEAVDDSQLPKDRFSAERLKGVDSTLKIQPAELGDSAVYLCASSLGGSYNEQFFGPGTRLTVL.

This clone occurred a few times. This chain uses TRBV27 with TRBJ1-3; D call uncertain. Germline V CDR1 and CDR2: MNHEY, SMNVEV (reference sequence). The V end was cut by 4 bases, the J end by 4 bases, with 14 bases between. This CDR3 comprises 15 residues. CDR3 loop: CASSSSIASGNTIYF. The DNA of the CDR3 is TGTGCCAGCAGTTCAAGCATTGCGTCCGGAAACACCATATATTTT.

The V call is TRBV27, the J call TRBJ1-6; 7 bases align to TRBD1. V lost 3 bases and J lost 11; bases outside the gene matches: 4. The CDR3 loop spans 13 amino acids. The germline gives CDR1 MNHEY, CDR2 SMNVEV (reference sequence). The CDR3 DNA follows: TGTGCCAGCAGTTTGGGCAGGGGGACACCCCTCCACTTT. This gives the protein CASSLGRGTPLHF.

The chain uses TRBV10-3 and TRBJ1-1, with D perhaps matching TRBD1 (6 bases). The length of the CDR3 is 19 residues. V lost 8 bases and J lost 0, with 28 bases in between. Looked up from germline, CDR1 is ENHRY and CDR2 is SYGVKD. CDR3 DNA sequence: TGTGCCATCGGGGCGGGGGCGACCCCCCGGCAAGGGCTGAACACTGAAGCTTTCTTT. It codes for CAIGAGATPRQGLNTEAFF.

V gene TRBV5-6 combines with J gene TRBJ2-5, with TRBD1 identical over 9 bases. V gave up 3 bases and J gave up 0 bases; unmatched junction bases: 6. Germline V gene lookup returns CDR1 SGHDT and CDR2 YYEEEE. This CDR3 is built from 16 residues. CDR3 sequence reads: CASSWRTGVYQETQYF. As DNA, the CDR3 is TGTGCCAGCAGCTGGCGGACAGGGGTGTACCAAGAGACCCAGTACTTC.

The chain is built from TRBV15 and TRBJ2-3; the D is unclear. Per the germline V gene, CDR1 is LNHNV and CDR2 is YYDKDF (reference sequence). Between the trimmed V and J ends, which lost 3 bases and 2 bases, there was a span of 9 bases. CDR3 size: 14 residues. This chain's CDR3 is CATSSSPTTDTQYF. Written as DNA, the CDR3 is TGTGCCACCAGCAGCTCCCCGACCACAGATACGCAGTATTTT.

CDR3 amino acids: CASSDGRSSYNEQFF. CDR3 DNA sequence: TGTGCCAGCAGCGATGGGAGGAGCTCCTACAATGAGCAGTTCTTC. The chain employs TRBV9 and TRBJ2-1, with D maybe TRBD2 (6 bases). V lost 3 bases, J lost 0 bases, and 10 bases lay in between. Germline V gene data show CDR1 as SGDLS and CDR2 as YYNGEE. The CDR3 loop spans 15 amino acids.

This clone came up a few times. CDR3 protein: CASSPVGDAEAFF. The CDR3 DNA sequence: TGTGCCAGCTCACCCGTGGGGGACGCTGAAGCTTTCTTT. The chain recombines TRBV18 with TRBJ1-1, with D maybe TRBD1 (5 bases). The germline gives CDR1 KGHSH, CDR2 LQKENI. V lost 3 bases and J lost 6, with 11 bases in between. The length of the CDR3 is 13 residues.

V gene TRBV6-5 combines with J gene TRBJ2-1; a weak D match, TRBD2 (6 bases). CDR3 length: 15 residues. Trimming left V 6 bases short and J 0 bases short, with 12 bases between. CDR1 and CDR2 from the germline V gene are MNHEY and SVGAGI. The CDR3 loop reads CASSPGGYSYNEQFF. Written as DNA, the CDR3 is TGTGCCAGCAGCCCTGGGGGGTACTCCTACAATGAGCAGTTCTTC.

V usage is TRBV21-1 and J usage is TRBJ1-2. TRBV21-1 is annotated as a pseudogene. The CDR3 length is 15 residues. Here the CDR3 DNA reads TGTGCCAGCAGCAAAGGAGGGGCAACGTGTGATGGCTACACCTTC. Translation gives CASSKGGATCDGYTF.